The 2 T cell receptor beta chains below were found in one sample sequenced in a study of cytomegalovirus exposure and HLA in healthy donors. Vbeta (60) and Jbeta (13) primers were used in the PCR. The assay was immunoSEQ multiplex PCR, and TCRdb's table has in-frame clones only and misses some. The sample has about 130,000 clones, about three quarters seen once. Material for sequencing was PBMCs. These receptors all come from a woman aged 40 to 50 in good health and CMV-seronegative.

The chain is built from TRBV5-1 and TRBJ1-1; D might be TRBD1 (6 bases). The CDR3 sequence is 16 residues long. With 0 bases removed from V and 1 base from J, the gap between germline ends came to 13 bases. CDR1 is SGHRS, CDR2 YFSETQ, per germline. The CDR3 region has the DNA TGCGCCAGCAGCTTGGAACGGGGGGCCGGGAACACTGAAGCTTTCTTT. Encoded protein: CASSLERGAGNTEAFF. Supplemented by reference TRBV5-1 and TRBJ1-1, the full variable domain reads KAGVTQTPRYLIKTRGQQVTLSCSPISGHRSVSWYQQTPGQGLQFLFEYFSETQRNKGNFPGRFSGRQFSNSRSEMNVSTLELGDSALYLCASSLERGAGNTEAFFGQGTRLTVV.

V and J are TRBV5-1 and TRBJ2-7; TRBD2 matches 11 bases. V lost 1 base and J lost 7; bases outside the gene matches: 10. Germline loops: CDR1 SGHRS, CDR2 YFSETQ. The CDR3 is 16 residues long. Written as DNA, the CDR3 is TGCGCCAGCAGCTTGAGGAAGGTAGCGGGAGGGGGGGAGCAGTACTTC. Translated: CASSLRKVAGGGEQYF.